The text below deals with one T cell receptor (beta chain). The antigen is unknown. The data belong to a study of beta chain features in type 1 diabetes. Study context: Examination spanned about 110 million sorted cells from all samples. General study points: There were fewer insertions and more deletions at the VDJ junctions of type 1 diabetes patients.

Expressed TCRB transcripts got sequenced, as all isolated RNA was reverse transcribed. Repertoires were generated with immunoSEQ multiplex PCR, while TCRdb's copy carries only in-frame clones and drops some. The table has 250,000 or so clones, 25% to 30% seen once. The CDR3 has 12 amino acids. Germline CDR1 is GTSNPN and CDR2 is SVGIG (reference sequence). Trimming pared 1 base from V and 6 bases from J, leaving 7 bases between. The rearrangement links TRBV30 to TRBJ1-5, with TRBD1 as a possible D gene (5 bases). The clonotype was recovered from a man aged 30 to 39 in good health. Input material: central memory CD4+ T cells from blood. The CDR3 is CAWSETGQPQHF. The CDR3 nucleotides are TGTGCCTGGAGTGAAACAGGTCAGCCCCAGCATTTT. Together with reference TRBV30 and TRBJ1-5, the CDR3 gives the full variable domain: SQTIHQWPATLVQPVGSPLSLECTVEGTSNPNLYWYRQAAGRGLQLLFYSVGIGQISSEVPQNLSASRPQDRQFILSSKKLLLSDSGFYLCAWSETGQPQHFGDGTRLSIL.